Included here is one TCR beta chain sequence, with context. This specimen comes from a study of blood T cell repertoires in COVID-19. Turning to the study itself: Acute and convalescent COVID-19 samples came from the United States, Italy and Spain.

As handled by the study authors: It was from reference gene primer amplification that nucleated cell counts were estimated. Profiled with immunoSEQ multiplex PCR; TCRdb holds only in-frame clones, not every one. V and J calls and clone size follow that table, whereas D and trimming were derived from the DNA. The sample comprises about 270,000 clones, approximately 86% of which are singletons, and roughly 3% rests with the top ten. Germline CDR1 MNHEY, CDR2 SVGAGI. The V end lost 6 bases, the J end lost 7 bases, and 13 bases lay between the germline ends. The CDR3 totals 14 residues. This chain uses TRBV6-5 with TRBJ1-6; unclear D gene. The clonotype comes from a woman between 18 and 30 years old with acute or convalescent COVID-19. The sequenced material came from peripheral blood. CDR3 sequence (DNA): TGTGCCAGCAGGCGACAACGGGGAAATTCACCCCTCCACTTT. Its protein product is CASRRQRGNSPLHF.